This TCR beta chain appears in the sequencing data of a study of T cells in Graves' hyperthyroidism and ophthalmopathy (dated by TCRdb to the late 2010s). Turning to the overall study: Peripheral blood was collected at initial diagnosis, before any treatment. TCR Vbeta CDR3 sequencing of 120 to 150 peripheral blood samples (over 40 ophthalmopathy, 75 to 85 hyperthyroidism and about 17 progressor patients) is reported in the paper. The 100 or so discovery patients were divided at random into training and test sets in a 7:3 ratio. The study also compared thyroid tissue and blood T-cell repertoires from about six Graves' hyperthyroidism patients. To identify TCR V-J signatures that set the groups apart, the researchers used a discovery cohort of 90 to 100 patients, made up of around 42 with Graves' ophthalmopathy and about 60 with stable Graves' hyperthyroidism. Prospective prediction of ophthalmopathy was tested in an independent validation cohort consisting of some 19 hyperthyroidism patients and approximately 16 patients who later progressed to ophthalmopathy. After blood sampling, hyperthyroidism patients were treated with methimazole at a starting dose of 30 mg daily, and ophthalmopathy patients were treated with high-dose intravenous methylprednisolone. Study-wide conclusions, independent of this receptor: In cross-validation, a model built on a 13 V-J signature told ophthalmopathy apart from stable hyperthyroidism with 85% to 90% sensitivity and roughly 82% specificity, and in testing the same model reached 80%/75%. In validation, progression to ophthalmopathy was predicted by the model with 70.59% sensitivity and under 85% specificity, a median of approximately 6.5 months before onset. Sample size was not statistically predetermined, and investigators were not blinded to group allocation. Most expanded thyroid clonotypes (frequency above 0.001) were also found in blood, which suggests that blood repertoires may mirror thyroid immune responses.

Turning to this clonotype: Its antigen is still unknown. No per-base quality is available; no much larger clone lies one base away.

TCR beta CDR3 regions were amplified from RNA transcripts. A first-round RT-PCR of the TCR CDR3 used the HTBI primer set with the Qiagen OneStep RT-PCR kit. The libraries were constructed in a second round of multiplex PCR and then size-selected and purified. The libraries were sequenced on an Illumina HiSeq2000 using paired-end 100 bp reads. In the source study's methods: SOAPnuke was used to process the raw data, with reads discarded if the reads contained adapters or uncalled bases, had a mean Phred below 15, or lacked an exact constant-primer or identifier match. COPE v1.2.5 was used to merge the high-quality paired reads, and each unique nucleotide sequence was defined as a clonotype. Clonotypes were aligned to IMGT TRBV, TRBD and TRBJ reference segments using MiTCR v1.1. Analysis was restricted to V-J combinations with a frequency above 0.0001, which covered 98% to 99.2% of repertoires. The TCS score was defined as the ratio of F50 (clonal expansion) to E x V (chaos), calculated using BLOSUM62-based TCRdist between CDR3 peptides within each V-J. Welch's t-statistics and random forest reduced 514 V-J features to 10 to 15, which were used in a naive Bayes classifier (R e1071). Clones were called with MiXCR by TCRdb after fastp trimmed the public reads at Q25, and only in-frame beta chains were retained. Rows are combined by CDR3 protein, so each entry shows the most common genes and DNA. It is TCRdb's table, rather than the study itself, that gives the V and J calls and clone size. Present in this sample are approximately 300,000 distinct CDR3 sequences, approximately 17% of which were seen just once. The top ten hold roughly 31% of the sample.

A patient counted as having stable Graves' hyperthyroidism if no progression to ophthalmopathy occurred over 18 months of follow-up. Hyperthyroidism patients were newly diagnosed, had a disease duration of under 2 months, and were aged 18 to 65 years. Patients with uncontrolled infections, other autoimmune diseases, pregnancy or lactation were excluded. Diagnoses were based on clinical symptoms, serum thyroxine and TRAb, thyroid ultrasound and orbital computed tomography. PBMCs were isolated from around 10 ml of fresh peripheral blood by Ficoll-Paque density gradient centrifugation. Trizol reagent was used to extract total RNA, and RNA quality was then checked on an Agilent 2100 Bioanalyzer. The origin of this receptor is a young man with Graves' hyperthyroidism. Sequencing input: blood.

The CDR3 region: CASGGYNEQFF. Read as DNA, the sequence is TGTGCCAGCGGGGGGTACAATGAGCAGTTCTTC. The chain is encoded by TRBV2 joined to TRBJ2-1; the D segment could be TRBD2, given 6 matching bases. The cysteine opens and the phenylalanine closes a CDR3 of 11 amino acids. Only the CDR3 DNA is retained, 33 bases long and in frame from the first base. A distance of 6 bases separates the germline ends of V and J, which lose 8 bases and 4 bases respectively. The germline V gene encodes CDR1 SNHLY and CDR2 FYNNEI.